These T cell receptor beta chains were read from a single sample in a study of shared clonotypes between healthy human individuals. TCRdb keeps only in-frame clones here, not all; method: immunoSEQ multiplex PCR. The sample includes over a million clones, around 97% of them seen just once. The material sequenced was naive CD4+ T cells sorted from blood. These receptors all come from a man aged 25-45 years in good health. Both conserved end residues are part of each CDR3.

j_call v_call cdr3_aa
TRBJ2-5 TRBV4-2 CASSQGAGGLETQYF
TRBJ2-7 TRBV10-2 CASSERGPAGYEQYF
TRBJ2-7 TRBV20-1 CSAISGREQYF
TRBJ2-3 TRBV19 CATGGGKGTDTQYF
TRBJ1-1 TRBV6-1 CATNDWAREAFF
TRBJ2-7 TRBV11-2 CASSSYLAGSSHEQYF
TRBJ2-5 TRBV5-1 CASSLGTSQETQYF
TRBJ2-7 TRBV29-1 CSVGGYPGGSYEQYF
TRBJ2-1 TRBV9 CASSVGVPNNEQFF
TRBJ2-1 TRBV6-1 CASSGWPSGGDNEQFF
TRBJ2-1 TRBV5-6 CASSLRGSYNEQFF
TRBJ2-7 TRBV7-9 CASSPAHRGYEQYF
TRBJ1-2 TRBV12-2 CASRLVAGAGYGYTF
TRBJ2-5 TRBV9 CASSVGGRTGGETQYF
TRBJ2-1 TRBV7-8 CASTGGRREQFF
TRBJ2-2 TRBV15 CATSRDARLAQTGELFF
TRBJ2-3 TRBV5-1 CASSRAGSTDTQYF
TRBJ2-7 TRBV9 CASSVDVGGYEQYF
TRBJ1-4 TRBV18 CASSPGPHEKLFF
TRBJ2-1 TRBV2 CASSGQGFAPYNEQFF
TRBJ2-3 TRBV5-6 CASSLAQRRTDTQYF
TRBJ2-2 TRBV5-1 CASSLGAGEAGTGELFF
TRBJ2-3 TRBV5-1 CASSLRDSSTDTQYF
TRBJ2-2 TRBV11-3 CASSSRLAGDTGELFF
TRBJ1-3 TRBV5-8 CASSFPGSGNTIYF
TRBJ2-7 TRBV15 CATSRGDRGSYEQYF
TRBJ2-7 TRBV7-6 CASSYLSGTSVYEQYF
TRBJ2-3 TRBV6-4 CASSQGKGGTQYF
TRBJ1-4 TRBV7-9 CASSSTGFNEKLFF
TRBJ1-4 TRBV7-9 CASSLILPTNEKLFF
TRBJ2-5 TRBV9 CASSVDGSLFETQYF
TRBJ1-4 TRBV28 CASSLGRLYEKLFF
TRBJ2-1 TRBV5-1 CASSLDRIGNEQFF
TRBJ2-7 TRBV6-1 CASSEVLGPRSYEQYF
TRBJ2-1 TRBV4-3 CASSQELVYNEQFF